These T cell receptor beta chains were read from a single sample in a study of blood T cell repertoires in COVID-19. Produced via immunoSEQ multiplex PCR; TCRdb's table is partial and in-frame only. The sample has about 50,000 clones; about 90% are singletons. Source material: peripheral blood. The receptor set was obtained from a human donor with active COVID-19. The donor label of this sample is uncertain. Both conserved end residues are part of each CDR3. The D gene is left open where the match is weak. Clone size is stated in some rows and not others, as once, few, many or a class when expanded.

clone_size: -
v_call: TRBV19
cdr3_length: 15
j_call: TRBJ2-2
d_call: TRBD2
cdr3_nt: TGTGCCAGTATGACAGCGGGGGGGAACACCGGGGAGCTGTTTTTT
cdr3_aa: CASMTAGGNTGELFF

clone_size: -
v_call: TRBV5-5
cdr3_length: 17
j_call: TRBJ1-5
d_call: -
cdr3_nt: TGTGCCAGCAGCGTACAGGGTAGGAGGAACCTTAATCAGCCCCAGCATTTT
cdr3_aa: CASSVQGRRNLNQPQHF

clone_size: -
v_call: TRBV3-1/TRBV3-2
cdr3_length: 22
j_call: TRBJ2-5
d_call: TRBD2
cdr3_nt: TGTGCCAGCAGCCAAGATAAGTTAACCGGGACTAGCGGGGGGTATAACCAAGAGACCCAGTACTTC
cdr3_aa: CASSQDKLTGTSGGYNQETQYF

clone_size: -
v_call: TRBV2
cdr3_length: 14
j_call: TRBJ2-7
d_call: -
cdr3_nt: TGTGCCAGCAGTGCACCTGGACAGACCTACGAGCAGTACTTC
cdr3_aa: CASSAPGQTYEQYF

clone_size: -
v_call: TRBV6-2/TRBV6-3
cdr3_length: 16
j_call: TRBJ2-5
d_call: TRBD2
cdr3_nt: TGTGCCAGCAGTGGGACTAGCGGGGGTATGTGGGAGACCCAGTACTTC
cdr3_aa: CASSGTSGGMWETQYF

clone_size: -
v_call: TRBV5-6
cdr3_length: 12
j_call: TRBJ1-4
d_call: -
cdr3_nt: TGTGCCAGCAGCTTGGAGCGTGAAAAACTGTTTTTT
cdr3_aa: CASSLEREKLFF

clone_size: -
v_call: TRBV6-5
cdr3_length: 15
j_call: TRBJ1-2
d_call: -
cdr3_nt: TGTGCCAGCAGTTACTCCGCCCCACCCGAGTATGGCTACACCTTC
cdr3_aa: CASSYSAPPEYGYTF

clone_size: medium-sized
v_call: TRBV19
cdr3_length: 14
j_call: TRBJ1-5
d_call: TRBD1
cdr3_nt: TGTGCCAGTAGTAGACAGGGTCTGGGCCAGCCCCAGCATTTT
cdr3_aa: CASSRQGLGQPQHF

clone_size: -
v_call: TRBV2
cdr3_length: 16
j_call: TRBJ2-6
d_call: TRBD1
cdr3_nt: TGTGCCAGCAGACCGGGACAGAGCTCTGGGGCCAACGTCCTGACTTTC
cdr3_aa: CASRPGQSSGANVLTF

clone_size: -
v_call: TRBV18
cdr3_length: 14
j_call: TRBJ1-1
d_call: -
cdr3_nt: TGTGCCAGCTCACCTCAGGGTTTGAACACTGAAGCTTTCTTT
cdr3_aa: CASSPQGLNTEAFF

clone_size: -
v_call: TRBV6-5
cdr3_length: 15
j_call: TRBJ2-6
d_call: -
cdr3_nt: TGTGCCAGCAAGCCAGGGGTCTCTGGGGCCAACGTCCTGACTTTC
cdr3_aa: CASKPGVSGANVLTF

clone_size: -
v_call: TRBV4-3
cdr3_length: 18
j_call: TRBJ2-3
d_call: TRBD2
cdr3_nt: TGCGCCAGCAGCCAAGATCGATTATGGAGCGGGGGCGCAGATACGCAGTATTTT
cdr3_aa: CASSQDRLWSGGADTQYF

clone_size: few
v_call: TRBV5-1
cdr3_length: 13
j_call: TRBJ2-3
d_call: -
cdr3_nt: TGCGCCAGCAGCTTGGACGTTACTAATACGCAGTATTTT
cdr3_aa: CASSLDVTNTQYF

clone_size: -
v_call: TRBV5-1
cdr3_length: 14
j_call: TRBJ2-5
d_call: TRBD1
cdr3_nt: TGCGCCAGCAGCTGGACAGGGGTAAGAGAGACCCAGTACTTC
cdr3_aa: CASSWTGVRETQYF

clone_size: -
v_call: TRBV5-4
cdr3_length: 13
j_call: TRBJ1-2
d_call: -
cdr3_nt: TGTGCCAGCAGCCTGCGGGGGATGCGTGGCTACACCTTC
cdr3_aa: CASSLRGMRGYTF

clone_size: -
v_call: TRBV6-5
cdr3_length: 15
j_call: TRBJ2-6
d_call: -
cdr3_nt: TGTGCCAGCAGTTACCGTTACTCCGGGGCCAACGTCCTGACTTTC
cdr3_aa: CASSYRYSGANVLTF

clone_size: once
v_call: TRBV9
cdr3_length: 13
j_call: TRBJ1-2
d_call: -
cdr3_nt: TGTGCCAGCAGCGTAGGCGGGGTAGAGGGCTACACCTTC
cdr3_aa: CASSVGGVEGYTF

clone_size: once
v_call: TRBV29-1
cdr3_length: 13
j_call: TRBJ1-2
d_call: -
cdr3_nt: TGCAGCGCCCACCCCGGTACAGGGAATGGCTACACCTTC
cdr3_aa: CSAHPGTGNGYTF

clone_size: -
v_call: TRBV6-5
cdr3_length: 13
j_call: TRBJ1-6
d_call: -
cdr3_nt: TGTGCCAGCAGTCGGAAACGGGATTCACCCCTCCACTTT
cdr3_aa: CASSRKRDSPLHF

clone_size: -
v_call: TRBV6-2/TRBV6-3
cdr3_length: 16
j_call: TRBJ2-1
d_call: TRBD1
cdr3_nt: TGTGCCAGCAGTTACTCCACCGGGACAGGGGCCTATGAGCAGTTCTTC
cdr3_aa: CASSYSTGTGAYEQFF

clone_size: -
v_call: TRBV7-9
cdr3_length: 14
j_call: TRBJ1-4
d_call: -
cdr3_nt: TGTGCCAGCAGCTTAATCCAGGGAAGGGAAAAACTGTTTTTT
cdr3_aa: CASSLIQGREKLFF

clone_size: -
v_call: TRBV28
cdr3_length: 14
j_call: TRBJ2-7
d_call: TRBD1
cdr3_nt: TGTGCCAGCATTCCAGGGGGCGCAGAGGACGAGCAGTACTTC
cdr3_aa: CASIPGGAEDEQYF

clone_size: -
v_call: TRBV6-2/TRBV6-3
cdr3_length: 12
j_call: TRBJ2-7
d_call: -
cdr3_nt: TGTGCCAGCAGTTGGACAGCCTACGAGCAGTACTTC
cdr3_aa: CASSWTAYEQYF

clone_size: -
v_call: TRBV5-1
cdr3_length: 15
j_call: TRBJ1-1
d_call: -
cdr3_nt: TGCGCCAGCAGCTTGGTGGTCGGGGGGACCACTGAAGCTTTCTTT
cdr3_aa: CASSLVVGGTTEAFF

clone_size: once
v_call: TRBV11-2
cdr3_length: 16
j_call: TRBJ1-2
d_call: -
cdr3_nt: TGTGCCAGCAGCTTAGACCTGGAAATCACAGGTACTGGCTACACCTTC
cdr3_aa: CASSLDLEITGTGYTF

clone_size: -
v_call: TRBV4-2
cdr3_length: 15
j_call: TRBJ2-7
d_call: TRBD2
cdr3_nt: TGTGCCAGCAGCCAAGAGAGCGGGGGGGCCTACGAGCAGTACTTC
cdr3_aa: CASSQESGGAYEQYF

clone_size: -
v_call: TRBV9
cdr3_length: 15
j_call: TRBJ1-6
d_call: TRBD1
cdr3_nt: TGTGCCAGCAGCCTTTGGGGGACAGGGACTTCACCCCTCCACTTT
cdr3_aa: CASSLWGTGTSPLHF

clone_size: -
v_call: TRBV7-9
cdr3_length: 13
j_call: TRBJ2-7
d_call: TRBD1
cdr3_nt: TGTGCCAGTCCTCCTGGGACAGGGGCCCCCGAGTACTTC
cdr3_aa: CASPPGTGAPEYF

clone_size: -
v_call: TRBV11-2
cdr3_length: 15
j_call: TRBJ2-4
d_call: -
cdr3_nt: TGTGCCAGCAGCTCCGGGCCGACTTCAGGGTCCATTCAGTACTTC
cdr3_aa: CASSSGPTSGSIQYF

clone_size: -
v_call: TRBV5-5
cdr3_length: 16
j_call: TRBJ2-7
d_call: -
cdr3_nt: TGTGCCAGCAGCCTGGTATACTCCCCTGCATCTTACGAGCAGTACTTC
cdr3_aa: CASSLVYSPASYEQYF

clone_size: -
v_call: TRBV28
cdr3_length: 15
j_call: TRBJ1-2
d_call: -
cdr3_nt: TGTGCCAGCAGTTCCCCCGGACAACCTAACTATGGCTACACCTTC
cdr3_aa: CASSSPGQPNYGYTF

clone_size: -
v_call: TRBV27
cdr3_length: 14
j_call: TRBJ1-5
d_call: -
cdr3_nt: TGTGCCAGCAGTTTGGGCGTCGGTAATCAGCCCCAGCATTTT
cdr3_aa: CASSLGVGNQPQHF

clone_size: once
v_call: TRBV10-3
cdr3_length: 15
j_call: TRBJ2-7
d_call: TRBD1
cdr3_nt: TGTGCCATCAGCCCCGGGACAGGGGTTAGCTACGAGCAGTACTTC
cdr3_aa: CAISPGTGVSYEQYF

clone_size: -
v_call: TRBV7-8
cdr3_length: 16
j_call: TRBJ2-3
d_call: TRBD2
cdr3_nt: TGTGCCAGCAGCTTAGGACTAGCGGGGGGGACAGATACGCAGTATTTT
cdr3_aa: CASSLGLAGGTDTQYF

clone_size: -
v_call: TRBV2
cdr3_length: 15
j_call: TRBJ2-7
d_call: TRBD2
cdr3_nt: TGTGCCAGCAGTGGGGCTAGCGGGGTCTCCTACGAGCAGTACTTC
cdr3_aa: CASSGASGVSYEQYF

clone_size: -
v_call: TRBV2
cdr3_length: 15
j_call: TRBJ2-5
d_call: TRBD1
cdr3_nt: TGTGCCCATCTGATTAGACAGGGATCGTCAGAGACCCAGTACTTC
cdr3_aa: CAHLIRQGSSETQYF

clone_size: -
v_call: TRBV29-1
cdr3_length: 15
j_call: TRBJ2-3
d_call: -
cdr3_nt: TGCAGCGTTGCGGGTTGGGCAGGGGGCACAGATACGCAGTATTTT
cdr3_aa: CSVAGWAGGTDTQYF

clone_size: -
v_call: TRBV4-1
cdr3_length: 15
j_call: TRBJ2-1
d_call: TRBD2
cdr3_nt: TGCGCCAGCAGCCAAGGGACTAGCGGGGTTAATGAGCAGTTCTTC
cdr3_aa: CASSQGTSGVNEQFF

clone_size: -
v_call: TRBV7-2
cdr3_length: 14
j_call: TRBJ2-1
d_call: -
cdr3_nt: TGTGCCAGCACACCCGGTTTCGCCTGGAATGAGCAGTTCTTC
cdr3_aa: CASTPGFAWNEQFF

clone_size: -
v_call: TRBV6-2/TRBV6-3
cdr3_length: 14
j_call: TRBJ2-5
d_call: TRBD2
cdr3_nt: TGTGCCAGCAGCCCACTAGCGGGGTTGGAGACCCAGTACTTC
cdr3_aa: CASSPLAGLETQYF

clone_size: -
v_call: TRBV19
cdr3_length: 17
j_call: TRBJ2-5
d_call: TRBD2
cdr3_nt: TGTGCCAGTAGTATTAGTAGCGGGGGGCCCAGGGGAGAGACCCAGTACTTC
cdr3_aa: CASSISSGGPRGETQYF

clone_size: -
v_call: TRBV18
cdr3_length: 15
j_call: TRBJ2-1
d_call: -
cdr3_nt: TGTGCCAGCTCACGAGATACCTTCTCCTACAATGAGCAGTTCTTC
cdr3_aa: CASSRDTFSYNEQFF

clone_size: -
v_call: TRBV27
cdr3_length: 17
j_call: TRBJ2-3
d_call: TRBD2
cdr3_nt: TGTGCCAGCAGTTTACGACGGACTAGCGGTAAAAGAGATACGCAGTATTTT
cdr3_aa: CASSLRRTSGKRDTQYF

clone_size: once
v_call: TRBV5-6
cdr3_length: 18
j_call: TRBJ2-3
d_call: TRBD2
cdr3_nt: TGTGCCAGCAGCTTGGTGTACCTGACTAGCGGGGTAACAGATACGCAGTATTTT
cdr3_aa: CASSLVYLTSGVTDTQYF

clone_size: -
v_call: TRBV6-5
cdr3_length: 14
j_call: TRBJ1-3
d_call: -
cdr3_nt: TGTGCCAGCAGTTACTCCAACTCTGGAAACACCATATATTTT
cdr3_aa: CASSYSNSGNTIYF

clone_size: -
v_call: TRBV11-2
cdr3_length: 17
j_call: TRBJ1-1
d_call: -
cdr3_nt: TGTGCCAGCACCCCCCTCGCAGACAGGACGTCAGGGACTGAAGCTTTCTTT
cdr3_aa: CASTPLADRTSGTEAFF

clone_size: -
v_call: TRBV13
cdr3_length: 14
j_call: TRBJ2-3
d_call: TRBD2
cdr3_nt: TGTGCCAGCAGCAGCGGGACCCGGCAGGATACGCAGTATTTT
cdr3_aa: CASSSGTRQDTQYF